The next 28 T cell receptor beta chains were all read from a single sample in a study of vaccination and CD4 T cells after COVID-19. These TCRs' antigens remain unknown. Cultured CD4+ T-cell DNA underwent Oncomine TCR Beta short-read sequencing. TCRdb independently ran MiXCR on the PCR reads; one entry per CDR3 protein. The table lists around 10,000 distinct CDR3 sequences, 29% of them singletons. Treatment here: approximately nine-day PBMC culture with coronavirus spike peptide pools or control peptides (ViraFEST assay). The sequenced sample was cultured CD4+ T cells from blood. The receptors here all came from a human donor with COVID-19.

V is TRBV5-1 and J is TRBJ2-5; 11 bases match TRBD2. The germline gives CDR1 SGHRS, CDR2 YFSETQ. The CDR3 length is 14 residues. V dropped 4 bases and J dropped 4; count of bases not matched to a gene: 3. The chain's CDR3 is CASSLTSGGETQYF. CDR3 nucleotide sequence: TGCGCCAGCAGCCTAACTAGCGGGGGAGAGACCCAGTACTTC.

This clonotype was counted only a few times. The genes are TRBV2 and TRBJ2-2; perhaps TRBD2 as D (7 bases). The germline V gene encodes CDR1 SNHLY and CDR2 FYNNEI. The CDR3 is 15 residues long. Trimming left V 8 bases short and J 2 bases short, with 15 bases between. The CDR3 nucleotides read TGTGCCAGCGAGCGGGACACCTCCAACACCGGGGAGCTGTTTTTT. This translates into CASERDTSNTGELFF.

The gene calls are TRBV14 and TRBJ2-3, with 7 positions matching TRBD2. V trimming: 2 bases; J trimming: 2 bases; junction bases outside the gene matches: 4. The germline V gene has CDR1 SGHDN and CDR2 FVKESK. CDR3 length equals 15 residues. The CDR3 nucleotides are TGTGCCAGCAGCCAAAGAACTAGCGCCACAGATACGCAGTATTTT. It codes for CASSQRTSATDTQYF.

This clonotype was detected only a few times. The rearrangement uses TRBV24-1 and TRBJ2-2; D may be TRBD2 (5 bases). CDR3 length equals 13 residues. With 7 bases removed from V and 3 bases from J, the gap between germline ends came to 8 bases. CDR1 KGHDR and CDR2 SFDVKD come from the germline V gene. CDR3 protein: CATRRRDTGELFF. The CDR3 DNA is TGTGCCACCAGGAGGCGGGACACCGGGGAGCTGTTTTTT.

This clonotype has just a few counts. The V call is TRBV6-1, the J call TRBJ1-4; 8 nucleotides match TRBD1. The germline V gene encodes CDR1 MNHNS and CDR2 SASEGT. The trim removed 6 bases at V and 5 bases at J, leaving 8 bases unmatched. CDR3 size: 15 residues. The CDR3 coding sequence is TGTGCCAGCAGAAGCGGAACAGGGGGGAATGAAAAACTGTTTTTT. Translating gives CASRSGTGGNEKLFF.

The chain is built from TRBV9 and TRBJ1-6; no definite D call. Per the germline V gene, CDR1 is SGDLS and CDR2 is YYNGEE. V lost 4 bases, J lost 6 bases, and 14 bases lay in between. This CDR3 is built from 15 residues. The CDR3 loop reads CASSTKIEGNSPLHF. The DNA for the CDR3 is TGTGCCAGCAGCACAAAGATCGAGGGTAATTCACCCCTCCACTTT.

The CDR3 spells CATGGGTEGQPQHF. The CDR3 DNA is TGTGCCACTGGGGGCGGGACAGAAGGTCAGCCCCAGCATTTT. The gene calls are TRBV10-3 and TRBJ1-5, with 7 bases matching TRBD1. Per the germline V gene, CDR1 is ENHRY and CDR2 is SYGVKD. CDR3 size: 14 residues. Losses at the gene ends were 10 bases for V and 6 bases for J; bases not matched to a gene: 12.

V usage is TRBV28 and J usage is TRBJ1-6; TRBD1 matches 7 bases. Germline V CDR1 and CDR2: MDHEN, SYDVKM. The CDR3 totals 16 residues. Unmatched junction bases numbered 3, after V lost 4 bases and J lost 0 bases. The CDR3 nucleotides read TGTGCCAGCAGTTCAGGGGGACGCTCCTATAATTCACCCCTCCACTTT. It encodes CASSSGGRSYNSPLHF.

The chain recombines TRBV10-2 with TRBJ1-1; TRBD1 agrees at 7 bases. This CDR3 is 15 amino acids long. Trimming cost V 6 bases and J 3 bases; bases outside gene matches: 10. Looked up from germline, CDR1 is WSHSY and CDR2 is SAAADI. The chain's CDR3 is CASSRQGLRDTEAFF. CDR3 DNA sequence: TGCGCCAGCAGCCGACAGGGACTGAGGGACACTGAAGCTTTCTTT.

The J gene is TRBJ1-2, the V gene TRBV20-1; D is undetermined. V was trimmed by 0 bases and J by 7 bases, leaving 18 bases between them. Germline loops: CDR1 DFQATT, CDR2 SNEGSKA (reference sequence). CDR3 length equals 15 residues. CDR3 amino acids: CSARDPPGSRRGYTF. CDR3 bases: TGCAGTGCTAGAGATCCCCCCGGCAGCCGGCGTGGCTACACCTTC.

The sample holds one count of this clonotype. The chain employs TRBV5-1 and TRBJ2-7; TRBD2 agrees at 11 bases. This CDR3 spans 15 amino acids. V lost 4 bases and J lost 6; bases outside the gene matches: 9. Looked up from germline, CDR1 is SGHRS and CDR2 is YFSETQ. In nucleotides, the CDR3 is TGCGCCAGCAGCCCTAGCGGGGGGCTGGGAGCCGAGCAGTACTTC. Translation gives CASSPSGGLGAEQYF.

This clonotype turned up a few times. This chain uses TRBV20-1 with TRBJ2-2; D gene unclear. CDR3 length: 12 amino acids. V shed 4 bases and J shed 6 bases, with 9 bases lying between them. Germline V gene sequence: CDR1 DFQATT, CDR2 SNEGSKA (reference sequence). CDR3 amino acids: CSAISQSGELFF. As DNA, the CDR3 is TGCAGTGCTATAAGTCAATCCGGGGAGCTGTTTTTT.

V and J are TRBV11-2 and TRBJ2-2; 12 bases line up with TRBD2. The CDR3 sequence is 17 residues long. Trimming took 3 bases from V and 3 from J; bases not matched to a gene: 5. Germline V CDR1 and CDR2: SGHAT, FQNNGV. This CDR3 is CASSFGLAGGYTGELFF. For the CDR3, the DNA is TGTGCCAGCAGCTTTGGGCTAGCGGGGGGGTACACCGGGGAGCTGTTTTTT.

This clonotype was observed a handful of times. V gene TRBV6-1 combines with J gene TRBJ2-3; TRBD1 aligns across 7 bases. Trimming at V came to 2 bases and at J to 6 bases, leaving 5 bases not matched to a gene. The CDR3 extends over 14 amino acids. Germline CDR1 is MNHNS and CDR2 is SASEGT. The CDR3 region has the DNA TGTGCCAGCAGTGAAAGAGGGGGCTTGGATACGCAGTATTTT. Translated, it gives CASSERGGLDTQYF.

V gene TRBV6-2 or TRBV6-3 combines with J gene TRBJ1-5, with TRBD1 identical over 7 bases. Losses at the gene ends were 5 bases for V and 2 bases for J; bases not matched to a gene: 9. Per the germline V gene, CDR1 is MNHEY and CDR2 is SVGEGT. The CDR3 contains 16 residues. This chain's CDR3 is CASSQTTGVGNQPQHF. The CDR3 DNA is TGTGCCAGCAGTCAAACTACAGGGGTGGGCAATCAGCCCCAGCATTTT.

This sequence joins TRBV9 and TRBJ1-2, with 9 bases that match TRBD1. The germline V gene has CDR1 SGDLS and CDR2 YYNGEE. The CDR3 runs 16 residues. With 0 bases clipped from V and 8 bases from J, the junction kept 11 bases outside the gene matches. The CDR3 loop is CASSVVVGTGLGGYTF. The CDR3 region has the DNA TGTGCCAGCAGCGTAGTCGTTGGGACAGGGCTTGGAGGCTACACCTTC.

The V and J genes are TRBV12-3 or TRBV12-4 and TRBJ2-5; the match to TRBD2 covers 14 bases. This CDR3 contains 15 residues. J was trimmed by 4 bases and V by 3 bases; bases with no gene match: 1. CDR3 amino acids: CASSFGTSGRETQYF. CDR3 nucleotides: TGTGCCAGCAGTTTTGGGACTAGCGGGAGAGAGACCCAGTACTTC.

This clonotype qualifies as large (0.1 to 1%). The gene calls are TRBV6-5 and TRBJ1-2, with TRBD1 identical over 7 bases. The germline CDR1 and CDR2 sequences are MNHEY and SVGAGI. The CDR3 runs to 15 residues. Unmatched junction bases numbered 11, after V lost 4 bases and J lost 6 bases. The CDR3 DNA sequence: TGTGCCAGCAGTTCGCGACAGGGTGTTATGAATGGCTACACCTTC. Translation gives CASSSRQGVMNGYTF.

The rearrangement joins TRBV7-9 to TRBJ1-2; 7 nucleotides align to TRBD1. In germline, CDR1 is SEHNR, CDR2 FQNEAQ (reference sequence). There are 14 residues in the CDR3. Trimming at V came to 5 bases and at J to 3 bases, leaving 6 bases not matched to a gene. For the CDR3, the DNA is TGTGCCAGCAGCCAAGGGGGCGCAGACTATGGCTACACCTTC. Its protein is CASSQGGADYGYTF.

The V gene is TRBV28, the J gene TRBJ2-7, with 9 bases aligning to TRBD1. Germline V gives CDR1 MDHEN, CDR2 SYDVKM. The ends lost 6 bases at V and 4 bases at J; junction bases unmatched: 4. The CDR3 is made up of 13 amino acids. CDR3 DNA: TGTGCCAGCAGCCGGGGACAGGGATACGAGCAGTACTTC. Amino acid sequence: CASSRGQGYEQYF. The full variable domain, completed using reference TRBV28 and TRBJ2-7, is DVKVTQSSRYLVKRTGEKVFLECVQDMDHENMFWYRQDPGLGLRLIYFSYDVKMKEKGDIPEGYSVSREKKERFSLILESASTNQTSMYLCASSRGQGYEQYFGPGTRLTVT.

The gene calls are TRBV30 and TRBJ2-5; the D gene is possibly TRBD1 (5 bases). V lost 5 bases and J lost 3, with 7 bases in between. The germline V gene has CDR1 GTSNPN and CDR2 SVGIG (reference sequence). This CDR3 spans 11 amino acids. In DNA form, the CDR3 reads TGTGCCTGGGACAGAAAAGAGACCCAGTACTTC. Translation: CAWDRKETQYF. Full variable domain (missing parts from reference TRBV30 and TRBJ2-5): SQTIHQWPATLVQPVGSPLSLECTVEGTSNPNLYWYRQAAGRGLQLLFYSVGIGQISSEVPQNLSASRPQDRQFILSSKKLLLSDSGFYLCAWDRKETQYFGPGTRLLVL.

This clonotype was detected only a few times. The chain carries TRBV12-3 or TRBV12-4 and TRBJ1-1; 7 bases match TRBD1. V dropped 2 bases and J dropped 3; count of bases not matched to a gene: 12. CDR3 length: 17 residues. The CDR3 DNA sequence: TGTGCCAGCAGTTTATTGAGGGGGCGGGTGGGAGACACTGAAGCTTTCTTT. Its translation is CASSLLRGRVGDTEAFF.

V and J are TRBV12-3 or TRBV12-4 and TRBJ1-5; 7 bases are a match to TRBD1. The junction had 5 bases not matched to a gene; V was cut back by 6 bases and J by 6 bases. CDR3 length equals 13 residues. The CDR3 region has the DNA TGTGCCAGCAGGACAGGGCCAAGTCAGCCCCAGCATTTT. Protein product: CASRTGPSQPQHF.

This clonotype was observed a handful of times. The gene calls are TRBV5-3 and TRBJ2-3, with a possible D match to TRBD2 (7 bases). TRBV5-3 is filed as an ORF, its function uncertain. This CDR3 has 14 amino acids. Trimming pared 8 bases from V and 5 bases from J, leaving 18 bases between. The CDR3 bases are TGTGCCAGCGCCCGGGGGGCGCGGATAGATACGCAGTATTTT. Translation: CASARGARIDTQYF.

This clonotype was seen a few times. The chain recombines TRBV6-2 or TRBV6-3 with TRBJ1-2; D not certain. The CDR3 is made up of 12 amino acids. The germline V gene has CDR1 MNHEY and CDR2 SVGEGT. The V and J ends lost 6 bases and 3 bases respectively, with 8 bases between them. The CDR3 sequence: CASRHGDYGYTF. For the CDR3, the DNA is TGTGCCAGCAGGCACGGAGACTATGGCTACACCTTC.

This clonotype was detected a few times. V is TRBV30 and J is TRBJ1-5; D is uncertain. V was shortened by 4 bases and J by 5 bases, with 12 bases between the two germline ends. This CDR3 comprises 13 residues. The V gene's germline CDR1 is GTSNPN and CDR2 SVGIG (reference sequence). CDR3 sequence (DNA): TGTGCCTGGACTTTGGGGTTGGATCAGCCCCAGCATTTT. Encoded protein: CAWTLGLDQPQHF.

The CDR3 DNA follows: TGTGCCAGCAGCTCGAGAGTAGCGGGGGCCGGGGAGACCCAGTACTTC. This sequence encodes CASSSRVAGAGETQYF. This sequence joins TRBV11-2 and TRBJ2-5; 9 bases match TRBD2. With 4 bases clipped from V and 5 bases from J, the junction kept 11 bases outside the gene matches. The CDR3 contains 16 residues. From germline, CDR1 is SGHAT and CDR2 FQNNGV. The full variable domain, completed using reference TRBV11-2 and TRBJ2-5, is EAGVAQSPRYKIIEKRQSVAFWCNPISGHATLYWYQQILGQGPKLLIQFQNNGVVDDSQLPKDRFSAERLKGVDSTLKIQPAKLEDSAVYLCASSSRVAGAGETQYFGPGTRLLVL.

The chain carries TRBV7-2 and TRBJ2-4; D not certain. Germline CDR1 SGHTA, CDR2 FQGNSA. The ends were cut back, 3 bases at V and 2 bases at J, with 14 bases in the middle. CDR3 size: 16 residues. This chain's CDR3 is CASSFGSAVTKNIQYF. The CDR3 DNA reads TGTGCCAGCAGCTTCGGGTCGGCAGTCACCAAAAACATTCAGTACTTC.